This T cell receptor beta chain derives from a study of blood T cell repertoires in COVID-19. Study-wide background: T cells, B-cell-depleted T cells, or PBMCs provided the cDNA or gDNA that served as material.

Libraries were prepared by immunoSEQ multiplex PCR; TCRdb keeps only in-frame clonotypes and omits some of them. The sample has 55,000 to 90,000 clones; about 91% are singletons. Looked up from germline, CDR1 is MNHEY and CDR2 is SMNVEV (reference sequence). Trimming took 6 bases from V and 3 from J, leaving 15 bases between them. This CDR3 has 15 amino acids. V and J are TRBV27 and TRBJ1-5; D is perhaps TRBD1 (6 bases). The sequence was obtained from a human donor with active COVID-19. The donor label of this sample is uncertain. Sequencing was carried out using peripheral blood. CDR3 region: CASSNTGDNNQPQHF. CDR3 DNA sequence: TGTGCCAGCAGCAATACCGGGGACAACAATCAGCCCCAGCATTTT.